The T cell receptor beta chain under discussion was sequenced for a study of Graves' ophthalmopathy and Graves' hyperthyroidism. Findings and caveats of the study: Blood also held most thyroid clonotypes expanded above 0.001 frequency.

Amplified material comprised TCR beta CDR3 regions derived from RNA transcripts. Scientists carried out first-round RT-PCR using HTBI primers and then a second-round multiplex PCR. TCRdb passed the multiplex PCR reads through MiXCR, listing each CDR3 protein once. The sample includes some 170,000 distinct CDR3 sequences, around 40% of them seen just once. Notes on this clonotype: Its antigen is not identified.

The germline V and J ends were trimmed by 4 bases and 2 bases, with 12 bases remaining between them. Germline loops: CDR1 MNHEY, CDR2 SVGEGT. The CDR3 has 15 residues. Input material: peripheral blood. The chain recombines TRBV6-2 or TRBV6-3 with TRBJ1-5, with a possible D match to TRBD1 (5 bases). The sequence derives from a man aged 25 to 40 with Graves' ophthalmopathy. The CDR3 loop reads CASSWAGYRNQPQHF. CDR3 sequence (DNA): TGTGCCAGCAGTTGGGCAGGGTATCGCAATCAGCCCCAGCATTTT.